These 27 T cell receptor beta chains originate from one sample sequenced in a study of cytomegalovirus exposure and HLA in healthy donors. Primers included in the PCR were 60 Vbeta and 13 Jbeta primers. Measured with immunoSEQ multiplex PCR; TCRdb has only the in-frame clones, and not every one. This sample has some 120,000 clones, with 79% found just once. Material for sequencing was PBMCs. The receptors derive from a woman in her late teens or twenties in good health and CMV-seropositive.

This clone was picked up a small number of times. This chain joins TRBV5-6 and TRBJ2-1; 7 nucleotides align to TRBD2. Germline lookup yields CDR1 SGHDT and CDR2 YYEEEE. The CDR3 has 18 amino acids. V gave up 0 bases and J gave up 8 bases; unmatched junction bases: 17. DNA of the CDR3: TGTGCCAGCAGCTTGGCCCTCCGACGAGCGGGGTTCCTGGATGAGCAGTTCTTC. Amino acid sequence: CASSLALRRAGFLDEQFF.

This clone was found a few times. J is TRBJ2-1 and V is TRBV5-1; TRBD2 matches at 7 bases. V trimming: 1 base; J trimming: 6 bases; junction bases outside the gene matches: 13. Germline V gene data show CDR1 as SGHRS and CDR2 as YFSETQ. This CDR3 is 17 amino acids long. The CDR3 nucleotides read TGCGCCAGCAGCTTGATCAGCGGGGTGGAATTGGGCAATGAGCAGTTCTTC. It yields the protein CASSLISGVELGNEQFF.

The chain carries TRBV5-1 and TRBJ2-3; the D gene is possibly TRBD1 (5 bases). CDR3 length: 13 amino acids. V lost 4 bases to trimming and J lost 4 bases, with 10 bases between them. Germline CDR1 is SGHRS and CDR2 is YFSETQ. CDR3 loop: CASSPQVSDTQYF. The CDR3 region has the DNA TGCGCCAGCAGCCCACAGGTGTCAGATACGCAGTATTTT.

The rearrangement links TRBV2 to TRBJ1-1, with 9 bases aligning to TRBD1. The CDR3 has 12 residues. With V trimmed by 10 bases and J by 4 bases, 4 bases remained unmatched. Germline CDR1 SNHLY, CDR2 FYNNEI. The CDR3 region has the DNA TGTGCCATACAGGGGGCTGGCACTGAAGCTTTCTTT. Protein product: CAIQGAGTEAFF.

The chain uses TRBV11-2 and TRBJ1-5; D unresolved. The CDR3 runs 13 residues. V was clipped by 5 bases and J by 5 bases, with 10 bases between them. CDR1 and CDR2 from the germline V gene are SGHAT and FQNNGV. In DNA form, the CDR3 reads TGTGCCAGCAGCCGTGAGCGGGATCAGCCCCAGCATTTT. Its protein is CASSRERDQPQHF. The entire variable domain, with the rest obtained from reference TRBV11-2 and TRBJ1-5, is as follows: EAGVAQSPRYKIIEKRQSVAFWCNPISGHATLYWYQQILGQGPKLLIQFQNNGVVDDSQLPKDRFSAERLKGVDSTLKIQPAKLEDSAVYLCASSRERDQPQHFGDGTRLSIL.

This chain uses TRBV27 with TRBJ2-7, with TRBD1 matching over 12 bases. With V trimmed by 6 bases and J by 5 bases, 8 bases remained unmatched. CDR3 size: 15 residues. Germline CDR1 is MNHEY and CDR2 is SMNVEV (reference sequence). The CDR3 DNA is TGTGCCAGCAGGAACTTCGGGACAGGGGGCGACGAGCAGTACTTC. Encoded protein: CASRNFGTGGDEQYF.

This chain links TRBV7-9 with TRBJ2-1; possible D gene TRBD2, 5 bases. V gave up 2 bases and J gave up 8 bases, with 16 bases separating them. The CDR3 is 15 amino acids. In germline, CDR1 is SEHNR, CDR2 FQNEAQ (reference sequence). The CDR3 here is CASSLSGNTYHEQFF. The CDR3 coding sequence is TGTGCCAGCAGCTTATCCGGGAATACGTACCATGAGCAGTTCTTC.

This chain connects TRBV5-6 to TRBJ1-3; TRBD1 aligns across 7 bases. After removal of 1 base from V and 0 bases from J, the junction contained 7 bases not matched to a gene. There are 17 residues in the CDR3. Looked up from germline, CDR1 is SGHDT and CDR2 is YYEEEE. The CDR3 loop is CASSLFPTGPSGNTIYF. In DNA, the CDR3 is TGTGCCAGCAGCTTGTTTCCGACAGGGCCCTCTGGAAACACCATATATTTT.

The chain recombines TRBV27 with TRBJ2-2; possible D gene TRBD1, 7 bases. The CDR3 extends over 16 amino acids. The germline V gene has CDR1 MNHEY and CDR2 SMNVEV (reference sequence). Trimming removed 3 bases at V and 5 bases at J, with 16 bases between. CDR3 residues: CASSFGAGGKTGELFF. CDR3 nucleotides: TGTGCCAGCAGTTTCGGGGCAGGGGGGAAGACCGGGGAGCTGTTTTTT.

The chain carries TRBV5-1 and TRBJ2-1; tentatively, D is TRBD2 (5 bases). V was shortened by 0 bases and J by 6 bases, with 13 bases between the two germline ends. CDR1 is SGHRS, CDR2 YFSETQ, per germline. The CDR3 totals 15 residues. CDR3 sequence (DNA): TGCGCCAGCAGCTTGGGAGGGCCGTTGTTCAATGAGCAGTTCTTC. Residues: CASSLGGPLFNEQFF.

The V gene is TRBV5-8, the J gene TRBJ1-2, with 10 bases matching TRBD1. V shed 2 bases, J shed 7 bases, and the junction held 5 bases outside the gene matches. CDR3 length: 14 residues. Germline V gene data show CDR1 as SGHTS and CDR2 as YDEGEE. The CDR3 bases are TGTGCCAGCAGCTTCCGGGACAGGGGTGGTGGCTACACCTTC. It translates to CASSFRDRGGGYTF.

This clone was counted only a few times. The chain combines TRBV5-1 with TRBJ1-4, with D perhaps TRBD1 (5 bases). Germline V gene lookup returns CDR1 SGHRS and CDR2 YFSETQ. V was shortened by 0 bases and J by 5 bases, with 11 bases between the two germline ends. CDR3 length: 15 residues. CDR3 sequence (DNA): TGCGCCAGCAGCTTGGTGGCAGGGTGGAATGAAAAACTGTTTTTT. Protein product: CASSLVAGWNEKLFF.

This sequence joins TRBV25-1 and TRBJ2-7; 7 bases agree with TRBD2. Germline CDR1 reads MGHDK; CDR2 reads SYGVNS. Trimming cost V 3 bases and J 2 bases; bases outside gene matches: 7. The CDR3 has 15 amino acids. The CDR3 nucleotides read TGTGCCAGCAGTGATAAGGCTAGCGGTACCTACGAGCAGTACTTC. Protein: CASSDKASGTYEQYF.

The chain carries TRBV5-1 and TRBJ2-7; the D gene is possibly TRBD1 (5 bases). The germline gives CDR1 SGHRS, CDR2 YFSETQ. CDR3 length equals 13 residues. V lost 4 bases to trimming and J lost 2 bases, with 10 bases between them. CDR3 amino acids: CASSLDSAYEQYF. For the CDR3, the DNA is TGCGCCAGCAGCCTCGACAGCGCCTACGAGCAGTACTTC.

The V and J genes are TRBV1 and TRBJ1-4. TRBV1 is annotated as a pseudogene. The CDR3 spans 15 residues. The CDR3 bases are TGCACCAGCAGACGTACGACAGCGGGGAGGGAAAAACTGTTTTTT. Protein: CTSRRTTAGREKLFF.

V usage is TRBV5-1 and J usage is TRBJ2-2; D not resolved. Germline CDR1 and CDR2: SGHRS and YFSETQ. Trimming took off 0 bases at V and 9 bases at J, with 6 bases between the two ends. CDR3 size: 12 residues. CDR3 protein: CASSLDSRELFF. The CDR3 region has the DNA TGCGCCAGCAGCTTGGATTCAAGGGAGCTGTTTTTT.

The chain combines TRBV5-1 with TRBJ1-2; TRBD1 matches at 7 bases. The CDR3 spans 12 residues. Germline values: CDR1 SGHRS, CDR2 YFSETQ. The trim removed 4 bases at V and 8 bases at J, leaving 5 bases unmatched. The CDR3 sequence is CASSLDRQGYTF. CDR3 DNA sequence: TGCGCCAGCAGCCTGGACAGGCAAGGCTACACCTTC.

J is TRBJ1-2 and V is TRBV5-1; TRBD1 aligns across 8 bases. J was trimmed by 2 bases and V by 2 bases; bases with no gene match: 11. This CDR3 is built from 17 residues. Looked up from germline, CDR1 is SGHRS and CDR2 is YFSETQ. CDR3 nucleotide sequence: TGCGCCAGCAGCTTACCTCCGGGACAGGTTAGAAACTATGGCTACACCTTC. It yields the protein CASSLPPGQVRNYGYTF.

The rearrangement uses TRBV5-6 and TRBJ1-1; D unclear. In germline, CDR1 is SGHDT, CDR2 YYEEEE. The CDR3 has 16 amino acids. The germline V and J ends were trimmed by 1 base and 0 bases, with 13 bases remaining between them. As DNA, the CDR3 is TGTGCCAGCAGCTTGTTCCCCACAGAGATGAACACTGAAGCTTTCTTT. It codes for CASSLFPTEMNTEAFF.

Sample share makes this clone medium-sized. Other DNA sequences in the sample encode the same CDR3. The chain recombines TRBV5-4 with TRBJ2-7; D ambiguous. The V end lost 1 base, the J end lost 1 base, and 9 bases lay between the germline ends. The CDR3 spans 14 residues. Germline CDR1 SGHNT, CDR2 YYREEE (reference sequence). For the CDR3, the DNA is TGTGCCAGCAGCTTGAAATCAGAATCCTACGAGCAGTACTTC. The encoded protein is CASSLKSESYEQYF. The full variable domain, in which reference TRBV5-4 and TRBJ2-7 provide the parts outside the CDR3, is ETGVTQSPTHLIKTRGQQVTLRCSSQSGHNTVSWYQQALGQGPQFIFQYYREEENGRGNFPPRFSGLQFPNYSSELNVNALELDDSALYLCASSLKSESYEQYFGPGTRLTVT.

This sequence joins TRBV19 and TRBJ2-7, with TRBD1 as a possible D gene (6 bases). This CDR3 contains 14 residues. Trimming removed 1 base from V and 2 bases from J, with 9 bases in between. Germline V gene sequence: CDR1 LNHDA, CDR2 SQIVND (reference sequence). The CDR3 DNA sequence: TGTGCCAGTAGTATAGGGACAGTAACCTACGAGCAGTACTTC. Encoded protein: CASSIGTVTYEQYF.

J is TRBJ1-2 and V is TRBV6-5; D unresolved. V lost 5 bases to trimming and J lost 3 bases, with 13 bases between them. Germline V gene sequence: CDR1 MNHEY, CDR2 SVGAGI. The CDR3 contains 14 residues. CDR3 coding DNA: TGTGCCAGCAGTCCAAGTAACACCTACTATGGCTACACCTTC. It translates to CASSPSNTYYGYTF.

Remarks on this clone: The identical CDR3 is also encoded by other nucleotide sequences in the sample. The genes are TRBV7-9 and TRBJ2-7; D remains ambiguous. V was clipped by 2 bases and J by 1 base, with 6 bases between them. Germline lookup yields CDR1 SEHNR and CDR2 FQNEAQ (reference sequence). The CDR3 runs to 13 residues. The DNA for the CDR3 is TGTGCCAGCAGCTTATTAGCTTCCTACGAGCAGTACTTC. It is translated as CASSLLASYEQYF.

The chain employs TRBV7-9 and TRBJ1-2, with 8 bases matching TRBD1. Germline CDR1 SEHNR, CDR2 FQNEAQ (reference sequence). Germline trimming cut 5 bases from V and 8 bases from J; bases unmatched to any gene: 10. This CDR3 has 14 residues. The CDR3 region is CASSPGGSGNGYTF. The CDR3, as DNA: TGTGCCAGCAGCCCAGGGGGCAGCGGCAACGGCTACACCTTC.

The V gene is TRBV5-1, the J gene TRBJ1-1, with 12 bases fitting TRBD1. Per the germline V gene, CDR1 is SGHRS and CDR2 is YFSETQ. This CDR3 contains 16 residues. V lost 4 bases, J lost 6 bases, and 10 bases stayed unmatched. CDR3 sequence: CASSPIRDRGRSEAFF. CDR3 in DNA: TGCGCCAGCAGCCCTATCCGGGACAGGGGGCGGTCTGAAGCTTTCTTT.

The chain links TRBV27 to TRBJ2-1, with 8 positions matching TRBD2. CDR3 length: 13 amino acids. Germline trimming cut 8 bases from V and 10 bases from J; bases unmatched to any gene: 10. Germline V gene sequence: CDR1 MNHEY, CDR2 SMNVEV (reference sequence). The CDR3 DNA reads as TGTGCCAGCCGGCTAAGCGGGAGCGACGAGCAGTTCTTC. This gives the protein CASRLSGSDEQFF.

On this clone: Other DNA sequences from this sample encode an identical CDR3 as well. The chain joins TRBV15 to TRBJ2-3; no reliable D call. Germline CDR1 is LNHNV and CDR2 is YYDKDF (reference sequence). Trimming left V 0 bases short and J 6 bases short, with 7 bases between. The CDR3 is 13 residues long. The CDR3 nucleotides are TGTGCCACCAGCAGAGATCCCTCCGATACGCAGTATTTT. Its protein is CATSRDPSDTQYF.